A single sample gave rise to the 18 T cell receptor beta chains below, sequenced in a study of T cells after posttransplantation cyclophosphamide. TCRdb keeps only in-frame clones here, not all; method: immunoSEQ multiplex PCR. The sample records 50,000 to 60,000 clones, 90% to 95% being singletons. Sequenced material: PBMCs. The source of these receptors is a woman between 25 and 40 years old in good health and a related stem cell transplant donor.

The V gene is TRBV28, the J gene TRBJ1-5, with no clear D. This CDR3 has 14 residues. Trimming took off 8 bases at V and 1 base at J, with 12 bases between the two ends. In germline, CDR1 is MDHEN, CDR2 SYDVKM. CDR3 bases: TGTGCCAGCTGGGAGACAATCAGCAATCAGCCCCAGCATTTT. Translation gives CASWETISNQPQHF.

V usage is TRBV7-2 and J usage is TRBJ2-1; 8 positions agree with TRBD2. Germline V gene sequence: CDR1 SGHTA, CDR2 FQGNSA. The CDR3 has 16 residues. After removal of 5 bases from V and 2 bases from J, the junction contained 8 bases not matched to a gene. The DNA for the CDR3 is TGTGCCAGCAGCCTAACTGGGCGGGGGGCCTACAATGAGCAGTTCTTC. Protein: CASSLTGRGAYNEQFF.

The gene calls are TRBV30 and TRBJ1-3; D not certain. The V end lost 1 base, the J end lost 11 bases, and 9 bases lay between the germline ends. Per the germline V gene, CDR1 is GTSNPN and CDR2 is SVGIG (reference sequence). This CDR3 is 11 amino acids long. CDR3 sequence: CAWSGGNAIYF. The DNA for the CDR3 is TGTGCCTGGAGTGGCGGGAATGCCATATATTTT.

The rearrangement joins TRBV19 to TRBJ2-2; tentative D call: TRBD1 (6 bases). Looked up from germline, CDR1 is LNHDA and CDR2 is SQIVND (reference sequence). Trimming shortened V by 5 bases and J by 1 base, and 11 bases separated the two germline ends. This CDR3 has 15 amino acids. The CDR3 protein is CASSPRGGNTGELFF. The CDR3 DNA follows: TGTGCCAGTAGTCCCAGGGGCGGGAACACCGGGGAGCTGTTTTTT. The whole variable domain, remainder taken from reference TRBV19 and TRBJ2-2, is DGGITQSPKYLFRKEGQNVTLSCEQNLNHDAMYWYRQDPGQGLRLIYYSQIVNDFQKGDIAEGYSVSREKKESFPLTVTSAQKNPTAFYLCASSPRGGNTGELFFGEGSRLTVL.

This clone was picked up a small number of times. The rearrangement joins TRBV11-2 to TRBJ1-6; a possible D gene is TRBD1 (6 bases). CDR1 and CDR2 from the germline V gene are SGHAT and FQNNGV. The CDR3 is 13 residues long. The V gene lost 1 base and the J gene lost 9 bases, with 7 bases spanning the gap. The CDR3 DNA is TGTGCCAGCAGCTTAGGGACAGTTTCACCCCTCCACTTT. Encoded protein: CASSLGTVSPLHF.

This chain joins TRBV5-1 and TRBJ1-1; the match to TRBD1 covers 8 bases. Unmatched junction bases numbered 3, after V lost 0 bases and J lost 8 bases. Germline loops: CDR1 SGHRS, CDR2 YFSETQ. The CDR3 covers 13 residues. CDR3 sequence reads: CASSLAGDREAFF. CDR3 in DNA: TGCGCCAGCAGCTTGGCCGGGGACAGGGAAGCTTTCTTT.

The genes are TRBV7-3 and TRBJ2-2; D possibly corresponds to TRBD2 (5 bases). The CDR3 totals 14 residues. With 5 bases removed from V and 4 bases from J, the gap between germline ends came to 11 bases. Looked up from germline, CDR1 is SGHTA and CDR2 is FQGTGA. CDR3 sequence reads: CASSPTEATGELFF. As DNA, the CDR3 is TGTGCCAGCAGCCCGACGGAGGCCACCGGGGAGCTGTTTTTT.

This clone appeared once. This chain connects TRBV5-1 to TRBJ2-1, with a tentative D call TRBD1 (6 bases). The CDR3 length is 15 residues. The V and J ends lost 0 bases and 4 bases respectively, with 11 bases between them. CDR1 is SGHRS, CDR2 YFSETQ, per germline. The CDR3 spells CASSLDTGLYNEQFF. CDR3 sequence (DNA): TGCGCCAGCAGCTTGGATACAGGGCTATACAATGAGCAGTTCTTC.

Only one count was recorded for this clone. This sequence joins TRBV19 and TRBJ2-1, with D perhaps TRBD2 (6 bases). Trimming took off 5 bases at V and 4 bases at J, with 15 bases between the two ends. CDR1 is LNHDA, CDR2 SQIVND, per germline (reference sequence). The length of the CDR3 is 15 residues. CDR3 DNA sequence: TGTGCCAGTAGTGTATCGGAAAGCGGGTACAATGAGCAGTTCTTC. This sequence encodes CASSVSESGYNEQFF.

This clone appeared a single time. V usage is TRBV7-2 and J usage is TRBJ2-4, with D perhaps matching TRBD1 (5 bases). The CDR3 covers 14 residues. Germline V lookup: CDR1 SGHTA, CDR2 FQGNSA. Trimming removed 5 bases from V and 6 bases from J, with 14 bases in between. Here the CDR3 DNA reads TGTGCCAGCAGCCCTCCAGGGATACGAAACATTCAGTACTTC. Residues: CASSPPGIRNIQYF.

The rearrangement links TRBV29-1 to TRBJ1-1, with 8 nucleotides matching TRBD1. After removal of 7 bases from V and 7 bases from J, the junction contained 11 bases not matched to a gene. There are 13 residues in the CDR3. Germline lookup yields CDR1 SQVTM and CDR2 ANQGSEA. CDR3 residues: CSAPGQGGVEAFF. The DNA of the CDR3 is TGCAGCGCCCCCGGACAGGGCGGAGTTGAAGCTTTCTTT.

The rearrangement uses TRBV28 and TRBJ2-1; the D is unclear. V was trimmed by 5 bases and J by 5 bases, leaving 7 bases between them. The CDR3 spans 12 residues. The germline V gene has CDR1 MDHEN and CDR2 SYDVKM. This CDR3 reads CASSLYNNEQFF. Here the CDR3 DNA reads TGTGCCAGCAGTCTTTATAACAATGAGCAGTTCTTC.

Only one count was recorded for this clone. V is TRBV6-6 and J is TRBJ2-5; D not resolved. The J call may be wrong; the DNA end is better matched by TRBJ2-7. Germline assignment: CDR1 MNHNY and CDR2 SVGAGI (reference sequence). The CDR3 length is 14 residues. This chain's CDR3 is CASSNSGRSYEQYF. CDR3 in DNA: TGTGCCAGCAGCAACTCCGGCAGGTCCTACGAGCAGTACTTC.

J is TRBJ1-2 and V is TRBV27, with D possibly TRBD1 on 6 matching bases. The CDR3 has 14 residues. V shed 0 bases and J shed 5 bases, with 10 bases lying between them. The germline V gene encodes CDR1 MNHEY and CDR2 SMNVEV (reference sequence). The CDR3 nucleotides read TGTGCCAGCAGTTTATCCGGCAGGGGTTATGGCTACACCTTC. Translating it yields CASSLSGRGYGYTF.

The chain recombines TRBV7-9 with TRBJ2-4; a weak D match, TRBD1 (7 bases). Trimming stripped 5 bases from V and 8 bases from J, with 16 bases between. The CDR3 loop spans 14 amino acids. Looked up from germline, CDR1 is SEHNR and CDR2 is FQNEAQ (reference sequence). CDR3 residues: CASSPSTGEDIQYF. The CDR3 nucleotides read TGTGCCAGCAGCCCATCCACAGGGGAGGACATTCAGTACTTC. The full variable domain, in which reference TRBV7-9 and TRBJ2-4 provide the parts outside the CDR3, is DTGVSQNPRHKITKRGQNVTFRCDPISEHNRLYWYRQTLGQGPEFLTYFQNEAQLEKSRLLSDRFSAERPKGSFSTLEIQRTEQGDSAMYLCASSPSTGEDIQYFGAGTRLSVL.

V is TRBV7-9 and J is TRBJ1-1, with no clear D. V was trimmed by 5 bases and J by 8 bases, leaving 12 bases between them. Germline CDR1 SEHNR, CDR2 FQNEAQ (reference sequence). CDR3 length: 12 residues. This CDR3 is CASSTLRLEAFF. The CDR3 DNA reads as TGTGCCAGCAGCACATTACGATTAGAAGCTTTCTTT.

This sequence joins TRBV7-3 and TRBJ2-5, with a possible D match to TRBD2 (5 bases). V lost 5 bases, J lost 3 bases, and 10 bases lay in between. The CDR3 runs 13 residues. Germline V gene data show CDR1 as SGHTA and CDR2 as FQGTGA. In DNA, the CDR3 is TGTGCCAGCAGCCCCACTAGAGAAGAGACCCAGTACTTC. The encoded protein is CASSPTREETQYF.

This sequence joins TRBV7-2 and TRBJ2-7; TRBD2 agrees at 14 bases. Germline lookup yields CDR1 SGHTA and CDR2 FQGNSA. J gave up 7 bases and V 8 bases, and 4 bases lay outside the gene matches. This CDR3 region has 13 residues. The CDR3 loop is CASRLAGGQEQYF. The CDR3 DNA is TGTGCCAGCCGACTAGCGGGGGGGCAAGAGCAGTACTTC.